The sequence of this TCR beta chain was determined in a study of blood T cell repertoires in COVID-19. Study details: Samples of COVID-19 (acute and convalescent) were obtained from the United States, Italy and Spain. In each case, the material was cDNA or gDNA derived from T cells, B-cell-depleted T cells, or PBMCs.

This clone was counted once. The V gene's germline CDR1 is LNHDA and CDR2 SQIVND (reference sequence). The J segment lost 4 bases and the V segment lost 5 bases, leaving 12 bases of the junction unmatched. The CDR3 extends over 16 amino acids. Original processing notes: Reference gene primers were amplified, and this amplification served to estimate nucleated cell counts. The repertoire was sequenced with immunoSEQ multiplex PCR; TCRdb's copy has only in-frame clones and lacks some. V and J calls and clone size are those listed in that table; D and trimming were worked out from the DNA. Of 45,000 to 55,000 clones listed, roughly 88% were seen once; the top ten hold approximately 3.5%.

Sequencing was performed on peripheral blood. The clonotype comes from a human donor in a cohort sampled during active COVID-19. The rearrangement uses TRBV19 and TRBJ1-2, with 8 positions matching TRBD1. The CDR3 coding sequence is TGTGCCAGTAGTCTCCGAGGACAGGGTGTCGTCTATGGCTACACCTTC. Translating it yields CASSLRGQGVVYGYTF.